What follows are 17 T cell receptor beta chains derived from one specimen sequenced in a study of cytomegalovirus exposure and HLA in healthy donors (dated by TCRdb to about 2017). Library construction relied on the immunoSEQ multiplex PCR assay. A mixture of 60 forward primers for TCR Vbeta segments and 13 reverse primers for TCR Jbeta segments was used in the multiplex PCR. TCRdb provides this immuneACCESS table in a form limited to in-frame rearrangements. Some clones are lacking; in checked studies, under half of them reflect an unresolved V gene, and why the rest are absent is not known. The sample includes 70,000 or so clones, with about 70% observed a single time. The ten largest clonotypes hold approximately 11% of the sample. Specimen: PBMCs. The source is a woman in her thirties in good health and CMV-seronegative.

The chain uses TRBV9 and TRBJ1-2; D perhaps matches TRBD1 (6 bases). The germline V gene encodes CDR1 SGDLS and CDR2 YYNGEE. The CDR3 loop spans 13 amino acids. V gave up 3 bases and J gave up 8 bases, with 14 bases separating them. Here the CDR3 DNA reads TGTGCCAGCAGCGCAGACGGGGGGCGAGGCTACACCTTC. Protein: CASSADGGRGYTF. Based on the CDR3 plus reference TRBV9 and TRBJ1-2, the full variable domain is DSGVTQTPKHLITATGQRVTLRCSPRSGDLSVYWYQQSLDQGLQFLIQYYNGEERAKGNILERFSAQQFPDLHSELNLSSLELGDSALYFCASSADGGRGYTFGSGTRLTVV.

The chain joins TRBV30 to TRBJ1-2; TRBD1 matches 7 bases. CDR1 is GTSNPN and CDR2 is SVGIG in the germline V gene (reference sequence). The CDR3 loop spans 17 amino acids. The trim removed 1 base at V and 4 bases at J, leaving 15 bases unmatched. CDR3 region: CAWSELNRDSGSYGYTF. In DNA, the CDR3 is TGTGCCTGGAGTGAACTTAACCGGGACAGCGGCTCCTATGGCTACACCTTC.

This rearrangement joins TRBV19 to TRBJ1-2, with D uncertain. This CDR3 region has 15 residues. Germline V lookup: CDR1 LNHDA, CDR2 SQIVND (reference sequence). Trimming removed 2 bases from V and 4 bases from J, with 14 bases in between. This CDR3 is CASSISGGGFYGYTF. The CDR3 DNA reads TGTGCCAGTAGTATATCGGGAGGAGGGTTCTATGGCTACACCTTC.

In its sample, this clone was seen a few times. The chain employs TRBV19 and TRBJ1-1; D gene unclear. Germline V gene sequence: CDR1 LNHDA, CDR2 SQIVND (reference sequence). With 10 bases removed from V and 8 bases from J, the gap between germline ends came to 20 bases. The CDR3 runs 13 residues. CDR3 nucleotide sequence: TGTGCCAAACCAAGGGCGGGAGCTATCGAAGCTTTCTTT. Translation: CAKPRAGAIEAFF.

This clone showed up just once. V usage is TRBV5-4 and J usage is TRBJ2-3; 8 bases are shared with TRBD2. This CDR3 comprises 15 residues. The germline V gene has CDR1 SGHNT and CDR2 YYREEE (reference sequence). V lost 4 bases and J lost 6; bases outside the gene matches: 10. CDR3 in DNA: TGTGCCAGCAGCCAGAGGCGGGGGGCACAGGATACGCAGTATTTT. The encoded protein is CASSQRRGAQDTQYF.

The chain has TRBV6-1 and TRBJ2-7; no reliable D call. The CDR3 is 13 residues long. The germline gives CDR1 MNHNS, CDR2 SASEGT. V shed 4 bases and J shed 0 bases, with 7 bases lying between them. CDR3 loop: CASSVPPSYEQYF. The CDR3 bases are TGTGCCAGCAGTGTCCCTCCCTCCTACGAGCAGTACTTC.

The chain uses TRBV19 and TRBJ2-3; no firm D call. CDR3 length: 11 amino acids. Trimming shortened V by 5 bases and J by 5 bases, and 5 bases separated the two germline ends. The V gene's germline CDR1 is LNHDA and CDR2 SQIVND (reference sequence). The CDR3 sequence: CASSWRDTQYF. The CDR3 nucleotides are TGTGCCAGTAGTTGGAGAGATACGCAGTATTTT.

The chain's CDR3 is CASYPDRAEKLFF. As DNA, the CDR3 is TGTGCCAGCTACCCCGACAGGGCCGAAAAACTGTTTTTT. J is TRBJ1-4 and V is TRBV18; TRBD1 matches 7 bases. Germline V CDR1 and CDR2: KGHSH, LQKENI. The V and J ends lost 7 bases and 8 bases, in that order; junction bases with no gene match: 7. The CDR3 covers 13 residues.

CDR3: CASSLRAPTGSYEQYF. The CDR3 DNA reads TGTGCCAGCAGCTTAAGGGCCCCGACAGGTAGCTACGAGCAGTACTTC. This chain uses TRBV7-3 with TRBJ2-7; D is perhaps TRBD1 (6 bases). The CDR3 contains 16 residues. Trimming left V 1 base short and J 3 bases short, with 16 bases between. Germline V gives CDR1 SGHTA, CDR2 FQGTGA.

The chain joins TRBV5-4 to TRBJ2-4, with TRBD1 as a possible D gene (7 bases). V lost 0 bases and J lost 0, with 13 bases in between. The germline CDR1 and CDR2 sequences are SGHNT and YYREEE (reference sequence). The CDR3 covers 17 residues. CDR3 sequence: CASSLAGRGVAKNIQYF. The CDR3 DNA sequence: TGTGCCAGCAGCTTGGCCGGCAGGGGGGTAGCCAAAAACATTCAGTACTTC.

The V call is TRBV15, the J call TRBJ2-7; 11 bases agree with TRBD1. Germline assignment: CDR1 LNHNV and CDR2 YYDKDF (reference sequence). This CDR3 is 16 amino acids long. The V segment lost 4 bases and the J segment 7 bases; nucleotides outside the gene matches: 12. The CDR3 loop reads CATSIDPGTGGQEQYF. In nucleotides, the CDR3 is TGTGCCACCAGCATTGATCCCGGGACAGGGGGGCAGGAGCAGTACTTC.

V usage is TRBV19 and J usage is TRBJ2-7, with 7 bases fitting TRBD1. This CDR3 is built from 15 residues. CDR1 is LNHDA and CDR2 is SQIVND in the germline V gene (reference sequence). V lost 4 bases, J lost 4 bases, and 10 bases stayed unmatched. The CDR3 DNA follows: TGTGCCAGTAGTACCGGGAACAGGGGTTGGTACGAGCAGTACTTC. It yields the protein CASSTGNRGWYEQYF.

V gene TRBV25-1 combines with J gene TRBJ1-6; D gene unclear. V gave up 3 bases and J gave up 0 bases, with 12 bases separating them. The CDR3 runs 17 residues. Germline values: CDR1 MGHDK, CDR2 SYGVNS. CDR3 residues: CASSDTQGGSYNSPLHF. DNA of the CDR3: TGTGCCAGCAGTGATACCCAAGGCGGCTCCTATAATTCACCCCTCCACTTT.

The V call is TRBV5-4, the J call TRBJ2-3; 14 bases fit TRBD2. V shed 3 bases and J 3 bases; nucleotides not matched to a gene: 6. Germline CDR1 reads SGHNT; CDR2 reads YYREEE (reference sequence). The CDR3 has 17 amino acids. In DNA form, the CDR3 reads TGTGCCAGCAGCTCCAGGACTAGCGGGGGGTTGACAGATACGCAGTATTTT. Amino acid sequence: CASSSRTSGGLTDTQYF.

This clone came up once. The chain has TRBV27 and TRBJ1-6, with D unresolved. Trimming took off 2 bases at V and 2 bases at J, with 16 bases between the two ends. The CDR3 is 18 amino acids. Germline CDR1 is MNHEY and CDR2 is SMNVEV (reference sequence). In nucleotides, the CDR3 is TGTGCCAGCAGTTTAATGAGCCCGGGGAGCCCCTATAATTCACCCCTCCACTTT. Residues: CASSLMSPGSPYNSPLHF.

The chain is built from TRBV7-2 and TRBJ2-5; TRBD1 matches at 8 bases. The CDR3 runs to 11 residues. In germline, CDR1 is SGHTA, CDR2 FQGNSA. V shed 5 bases, J shed 14 bases, and the junction held 7 bases outside the gene matches. CDR3 DNA: TGTGCCAGCAGCGAAGGACAGGGTGCCTACTTC. It translates to CASSEGQGAYF.

About this clone itself: The sample carries other DNA sequences with the same CDR3. The chain is built from TRBV29-1 and TRBJ2-5, with D possibly TRBD2 on 7 matching bases. V was clipped by 6 bases and J by 5 bases, with 25 bases between them. The CDR3 is made up of 16 amino acids. Germline CDR1 reads SQVTM; CDR2 reads ANQGSEA. Here the CDR3 reads CSVEQRGGLLGETQYF. The CDR3 nucleotides are TGCAGCGTAGAACAGAGGGGGGGCCTCCTGGGGGAGACCCAGTACTTC.